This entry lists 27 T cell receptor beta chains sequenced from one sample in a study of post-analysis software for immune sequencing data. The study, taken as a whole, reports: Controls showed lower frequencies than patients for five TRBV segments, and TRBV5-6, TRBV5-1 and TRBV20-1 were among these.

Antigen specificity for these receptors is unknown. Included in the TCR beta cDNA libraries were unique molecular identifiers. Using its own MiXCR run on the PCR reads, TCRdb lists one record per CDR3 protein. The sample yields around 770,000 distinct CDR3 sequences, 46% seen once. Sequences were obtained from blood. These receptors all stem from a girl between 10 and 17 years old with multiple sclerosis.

The chain's CDR3 is CASSPSSAFNYGYTF. The CDR3 nucleotides read TGTGCCAGCAGCCCCTCTAGCGCTTTTAACTATGGCTACACCTTC. The chain uses TRBV7-2 and TRBJ1-2; no definite D call. In germline, CDR1 is SGHTA, CDR2 FQGNSA. Trimming took 5 bases from V and 1 from J, leaving 14 bases between them. The CDR3 consists of 15 residues.

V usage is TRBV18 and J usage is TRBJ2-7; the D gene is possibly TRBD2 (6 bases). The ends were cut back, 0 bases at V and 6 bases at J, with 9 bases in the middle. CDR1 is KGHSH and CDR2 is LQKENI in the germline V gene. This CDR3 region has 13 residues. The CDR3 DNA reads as TGTGCCAGCTCACCACCGGTGGGGGGCGAGCAGTACTTC. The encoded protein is CASSPPVGGEQYF.

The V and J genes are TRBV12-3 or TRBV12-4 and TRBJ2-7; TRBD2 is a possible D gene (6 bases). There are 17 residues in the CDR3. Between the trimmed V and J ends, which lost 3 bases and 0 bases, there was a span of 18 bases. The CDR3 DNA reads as TGTGCCAGCAGTTTTTGGGTCTCCGGGGGAAGCTCCTACGAGCAGTACTTC. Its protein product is CASSFWVSGGSSYEQYF.

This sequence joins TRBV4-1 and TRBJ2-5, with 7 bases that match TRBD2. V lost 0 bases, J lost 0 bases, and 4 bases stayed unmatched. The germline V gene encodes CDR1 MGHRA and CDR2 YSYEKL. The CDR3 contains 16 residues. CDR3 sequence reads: CASSQEGRENQETQYF. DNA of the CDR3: TGCGCCAGCAGCCAAGAAGGGAGGGAAAACCAAGAGACCCAGTACTTC.

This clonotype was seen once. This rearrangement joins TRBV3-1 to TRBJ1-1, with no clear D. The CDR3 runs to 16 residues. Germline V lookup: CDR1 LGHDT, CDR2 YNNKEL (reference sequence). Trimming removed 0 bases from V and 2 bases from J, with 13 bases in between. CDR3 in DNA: TGTGCCAGCAGCCAAGAGGGAATGGCCAGTAACACTGAAGCTTTCTTT. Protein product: CASSQEGMASNTEAFF.

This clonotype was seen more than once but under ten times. The CDR3 loop is CASSQLRGMDYGYTF. The CDR3, as DNA: TGCGCCAGCAGCCAACTACGGGGTATGGACTATGGCTACACCTTC. The V and J genes are TRBV4-3 and TRBJ1-2; D is unclear. V lost 2 bases, J lost 3 bases, and 13 bases lay in between. Germline lookup yields CDR1 LGHNA and CDR2 YSLEER. This CDR3 comprises 15 residues.

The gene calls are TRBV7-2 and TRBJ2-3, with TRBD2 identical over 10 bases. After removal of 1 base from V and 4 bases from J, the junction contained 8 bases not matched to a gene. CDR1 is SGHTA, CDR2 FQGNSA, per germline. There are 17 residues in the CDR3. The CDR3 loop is CASSLVASGSTADTQYF. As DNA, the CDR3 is TGTGCCAGCAGCTTAGTCGCTAGCGGGAGCACCGCAGATACGCAGTATTTT.

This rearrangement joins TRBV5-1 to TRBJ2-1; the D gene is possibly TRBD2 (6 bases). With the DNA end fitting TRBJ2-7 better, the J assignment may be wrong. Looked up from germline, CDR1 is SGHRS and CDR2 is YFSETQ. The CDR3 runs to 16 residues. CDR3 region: CASKGGPLSSYNEQYF. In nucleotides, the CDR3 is TGCGCCAGTAAAGGAGGGCCCTTGAGCTCCTACAATGAGCAGTACTTC.

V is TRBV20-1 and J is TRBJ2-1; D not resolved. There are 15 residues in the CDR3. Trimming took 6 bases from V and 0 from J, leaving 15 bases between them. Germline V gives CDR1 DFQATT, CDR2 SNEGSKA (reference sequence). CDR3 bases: TGCAGTGCAGACGTTCGGGTGAGCTCCTACAATGAGCAGTTCTTC. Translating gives CSADVRVSSYNEQFF.

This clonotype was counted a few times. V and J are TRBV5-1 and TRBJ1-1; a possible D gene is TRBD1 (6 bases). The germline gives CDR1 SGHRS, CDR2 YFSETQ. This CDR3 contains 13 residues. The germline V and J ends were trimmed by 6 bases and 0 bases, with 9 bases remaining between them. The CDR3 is CASTTGLNTEAFF. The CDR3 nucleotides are TGCGCCAGCACAACAGGGCTGAACACTGAAGCTTTCTTT.

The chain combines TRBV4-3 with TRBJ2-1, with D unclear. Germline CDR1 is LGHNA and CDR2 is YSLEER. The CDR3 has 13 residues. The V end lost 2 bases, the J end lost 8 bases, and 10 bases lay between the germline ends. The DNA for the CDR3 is TGCGCCAGCAGCCAAATAACGTCAGATGAGCAGTTCTTC. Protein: CASSQITSDEQFF.

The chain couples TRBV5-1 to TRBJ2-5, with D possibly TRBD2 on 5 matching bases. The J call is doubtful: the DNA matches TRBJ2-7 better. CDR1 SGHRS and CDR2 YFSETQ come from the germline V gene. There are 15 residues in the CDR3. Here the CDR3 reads CASSLSGRPTYEQYF. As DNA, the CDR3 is TGCGCCAGCAGCCTCTCGGGGAGACCAACCTACGAGCAGTACTTC.

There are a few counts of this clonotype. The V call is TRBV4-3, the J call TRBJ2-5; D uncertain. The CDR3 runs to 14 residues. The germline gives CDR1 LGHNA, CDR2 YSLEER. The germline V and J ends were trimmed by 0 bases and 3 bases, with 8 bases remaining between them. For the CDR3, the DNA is TGCGCCAGCAGCCAAGATAAGGTGGAAGAGACCCAGTACTTC. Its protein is CASSQDKVEETQYF.

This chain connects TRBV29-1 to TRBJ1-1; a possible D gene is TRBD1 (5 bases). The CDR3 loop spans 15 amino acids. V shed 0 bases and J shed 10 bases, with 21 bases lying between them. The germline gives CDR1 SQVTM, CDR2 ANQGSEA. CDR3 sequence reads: CSVEDRFGAPRGAFF. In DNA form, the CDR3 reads TGCAGCGTTGAAGATCGCTTTGGGGCTCCCCGAGGAGCTTTCTTT. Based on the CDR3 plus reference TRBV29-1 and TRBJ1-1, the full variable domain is SAVISQKPSRDICQRGTSLTIQCQVDSQVTMMFWYRQQPGQSLTLIATANQGSEATYESGFVIDKFPISRPNLTFSTLTVSNMSPEDSSIYLCSVEDRFGAPRGAFFGQGTRLTVV.

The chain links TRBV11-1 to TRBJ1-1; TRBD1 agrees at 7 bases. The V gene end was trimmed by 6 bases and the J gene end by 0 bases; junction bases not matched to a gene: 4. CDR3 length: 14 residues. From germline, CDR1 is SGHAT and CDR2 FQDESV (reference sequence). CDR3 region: CASSSGQLNTEAFF. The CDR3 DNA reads TGTGCCAGCAGTTCGGGACAGTTGAACACTGAAGCTTTCTTT.

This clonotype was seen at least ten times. The CDR3 is CASSPWGGLAGPNEQFF. The CDR3 DNA reads as TGTGCCAGCAGTCCCTGGGGGGGACTAGCGGGTCCAAATGAGCAGTTCTTC. This chain connects TRBV27 to TRBJ2-1, with 12 nucleotides matching TRBD2. The CDR3 runs 17 residues. The ends lost 5 bases at V and 7 bases at J; junction bases unmatched: 12. The V gene's germline CDR1 is MNHEY and CDR2 SMNVEV (reference sequence).

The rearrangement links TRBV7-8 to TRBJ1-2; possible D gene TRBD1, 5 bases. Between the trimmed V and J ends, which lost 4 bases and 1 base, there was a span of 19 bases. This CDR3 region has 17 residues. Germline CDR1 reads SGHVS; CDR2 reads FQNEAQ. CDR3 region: CASSSSRPGQLNYGYTF. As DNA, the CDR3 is TGTGCCAGCAGCTCATCCCGGCCGGGGCAGCTTAACTATGGCTACACCTTC. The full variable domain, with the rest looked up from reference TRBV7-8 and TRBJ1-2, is GAGVSQSPRYKVAKRGQDVALRCDPISGHVSLFWYQQALGQGPEFLTYFQNEAQLDKSGLPSDRFFAERPEGSVSTLKIQRTQQEDSAVYLCASSSSRPGQLNYGYTFGSGTRLTVV.

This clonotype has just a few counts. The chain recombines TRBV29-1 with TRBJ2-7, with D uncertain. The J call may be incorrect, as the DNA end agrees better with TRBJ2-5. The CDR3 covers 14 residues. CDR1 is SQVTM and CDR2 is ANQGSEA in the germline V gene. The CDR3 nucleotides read TGCAGCGTTGGGAGAGGCAGGCCCGGGGAGACCCAGTACTTC. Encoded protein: CSVGRGRPGETQYF.

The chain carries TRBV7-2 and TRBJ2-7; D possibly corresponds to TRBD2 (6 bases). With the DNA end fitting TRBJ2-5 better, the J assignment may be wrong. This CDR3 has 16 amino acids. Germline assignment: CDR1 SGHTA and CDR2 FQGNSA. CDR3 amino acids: CASSLNAGFGGETQYF. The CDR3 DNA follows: TGTGCCAGCAGCTTAAACGCGGGATTCGGGGGTGAGACCCAGTACTTC.

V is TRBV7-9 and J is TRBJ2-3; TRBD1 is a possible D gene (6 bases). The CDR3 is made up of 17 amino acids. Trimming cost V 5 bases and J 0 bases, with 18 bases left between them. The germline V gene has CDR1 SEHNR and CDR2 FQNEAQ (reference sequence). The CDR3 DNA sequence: TGTGCCAGCAGCCGCAACCCCGGGACAACTAGCACAGATACGCAGTATTTT. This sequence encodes CASSRNPGTTSTDTQYF.

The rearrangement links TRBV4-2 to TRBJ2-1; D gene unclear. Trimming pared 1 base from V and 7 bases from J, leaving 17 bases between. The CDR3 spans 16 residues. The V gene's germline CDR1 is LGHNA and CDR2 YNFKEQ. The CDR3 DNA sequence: TGTGCCAGCAGCCAAGGGGTTAGTCCGACCGGGAATGAGCAGTTCTTC. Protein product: CASSQGVSPTGNEQFF.

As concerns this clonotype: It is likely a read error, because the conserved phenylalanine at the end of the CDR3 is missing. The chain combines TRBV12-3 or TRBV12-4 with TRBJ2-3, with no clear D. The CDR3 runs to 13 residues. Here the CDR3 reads CASSPVSTDAQYS. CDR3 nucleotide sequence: TGTGCCAGCAGCCCTGTAAGCACAGATGCGCAGTATTCT.

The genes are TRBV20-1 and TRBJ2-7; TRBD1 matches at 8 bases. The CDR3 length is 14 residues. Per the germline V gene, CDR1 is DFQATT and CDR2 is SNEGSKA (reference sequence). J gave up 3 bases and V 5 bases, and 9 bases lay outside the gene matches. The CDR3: CSAPKPGQDYEQYF. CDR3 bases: TGCAGTGCTCCCAAACCGGGACAGGACTACGAGCAGTACTTC.

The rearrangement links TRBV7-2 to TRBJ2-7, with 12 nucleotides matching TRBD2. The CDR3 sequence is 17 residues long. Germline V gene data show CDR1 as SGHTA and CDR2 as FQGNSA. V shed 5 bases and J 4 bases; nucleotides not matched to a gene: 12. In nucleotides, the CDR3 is TGTGCCAGCAGCCCATGGATATTTGGGACTAGCGGGTACGAGCAGTACTTC. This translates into CASSPWIFGTSGYEQYF.

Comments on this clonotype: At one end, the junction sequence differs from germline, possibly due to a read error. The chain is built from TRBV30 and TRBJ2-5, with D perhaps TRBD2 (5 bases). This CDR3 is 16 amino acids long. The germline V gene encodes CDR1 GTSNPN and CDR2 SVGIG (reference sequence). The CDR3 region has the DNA TGTGCCTGGAGTCCGGGGAGAACCCTTTACCAAGAGGCCCAGTACTTC. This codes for CAWSPGRTLYQEAQYF.

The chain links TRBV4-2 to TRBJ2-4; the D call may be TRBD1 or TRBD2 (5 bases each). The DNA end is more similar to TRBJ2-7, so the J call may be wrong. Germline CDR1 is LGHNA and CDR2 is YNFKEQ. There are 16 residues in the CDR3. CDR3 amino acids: CASSQDLEGLGSEQYF. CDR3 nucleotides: TGTGCCAGCAGCCAAGATCTAGAGGGGCTGGGTAGCGAGCAGTACTTC.

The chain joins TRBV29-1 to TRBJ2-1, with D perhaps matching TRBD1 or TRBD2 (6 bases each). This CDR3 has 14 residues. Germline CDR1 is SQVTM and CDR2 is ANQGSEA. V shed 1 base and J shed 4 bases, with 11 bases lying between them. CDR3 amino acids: CSVEGPGAYNEQFF. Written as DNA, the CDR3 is TGCAGCGTTGAAGGCCCGGGGGCGTACAATGAGCAGTTCTTC.